A selection of T cell receptor beta chains follows, all from one sample in a study of cytomegalovirus exposure and HLA in healthy donors. Sequenced by immunoSEQ multiplex PCR; TCRdb stores in-frame clones only, minus some. The table lists 100,000 or so clones, over 70% of them singletons. Sequenced sample: PBMCs. The receptors come from a male donor in good health and CMV-seronegative. Both conserved end residues are part of each CDR3. D genes are given only for firm matches. Expanded clones get a size class; other rows say once, few or many, or leave the size out.

>-|TRBD1|TRBJ1-2|TRBV19
CASSHAGTGNYGYTF
TGTGCCAGTAGTCATGCCGGGACAGGGAACTATGGCTACACCTTC
>-|-|TRBJ1-4|TRBV6-6
CASSYGNRVGEKLFF
TGTGCCAGCAGTTACGGGAACAGGGTAGGAGAAAAACTGTTTTTT
>-|-|TRBJ1-1|TRBV11-3
CASSFPGAIRGAFF
TGTGCCAGCAGCTTCCCCGGGGCCATCAGGGGAGCTTTCTTT
>-|-|TRBJ1-1|TRBV5-4
CASSLETALNTEAFF
TGTGCCAGCAGCTTGGAGACAGCTTTGAATACTGAAGCTTTCTTT
>-|TRBD2|TRBJ2-1|TRBV7-9
CASNYLWSGSGHTYNEQFF
TGTGCCAGCAACTATCTTTGGAGCGGGAGTGGCCACACCTACAATGAGCAGTTCTTC
>-|-|TRBJ1-2|TRBV29-1
CSVERMGGRGYTF
TGCAGCGTTGAGAGGATGGGGGGAAGGGGCTACACCTTC
>few|-|TRBJ2-2|TRBV5-4
CASSSGGRNTGELFF
TGTGCCAGCAGCTCTGGGGGGAGGAACACCGGGGAGCTGTTTTTT
>-|TRBD2|TRBJ2-7|TRBV7-9
CASSTGLAATYEQYF
TGTGCCAGCAGCACGGGACTAGCGGCGACCTACGAGCAGTACTTC
>-|-|TRBJ2-7|TRBV5-6
CASSSALQGYYEQYF
TGTGCCAGCAGCTCAGCCTTACAGGGATACTACGAGCAGTACTTC
>-|TRBD1|TRBJ2-1|TRBV5-1
CASSSRTGSYNEQFF
TGCGCCAGCAGCTCTCGGACAGGGTCCTACAATGAGCAGTTCTTC
>-|TRBD1|TRBJ2-7|TRBV7-9
CSSSSSDRAIRVEQYF
TGTTCCAGCAGCTCGTCTGACAGGGCTATTCGCGTAGAGCAGTACTTC
>-|TRBD1|TRBJ1-1|TRBV5-4
CASRSGQLNTEAFF
TGTGCCAGCAGATCGGGACAGTTGAACACTGAAGCTTTCTTT
>-|TRBD1|TRBJ2-7|TRBV29-1
CSVIGQVGYEQYF
TGCAGCGTTATTGGACAGGTAGGCTACGAGCAGTACTTC
>-|TRBD1|TRBJ2-7|TRBV15
CATSSDTGGGEQYF
TGTGCCACCAGCAGCGATACAGGGGGTGGCGAGCAGTACTTC
>few|TRBD1|TRBJ2-7|TRBV30
CAWSAGTGDYEQYF
TGTGCCTGGTCGGCCGGGACAGGCGATTACGAGCAGTACTTC
>-|-|TRBJ1-1|TRBV20-1
CSLRRNTEAFF
TGCAGCCTCCGGAGGAACACTGAAGCTTTCTTT
>-|-|TRBJ2-7|TRBV9
CASSVAEGSTHEQYF
TGTGCCAGCAGCGTAGCTGAGGGTTCGACCCACGAGCAGTACTTC
>few|-|TRBJ2-1|TRBV4-2
CASSQDSTSSLKHEQFF
TGTGCCAGCAGCCAAGATAGTACTAGCTCCCTAAAGCATGAGCAGTTCTTC
>few|TRBD1|TRBJ2-1|TRBV10-3
CAISASGGGNEQFF
TGTGCCATCAGTGCCTCAGGGGGTGGAAATGAGCAGTTCTTC
>-|TRBD1|TRBJ2-3|TRBV11-3
CASSTGAKGTDTQYF
TGTGCCAGCAGCACAGGGGCGAAAGGCACAGATACGCAGTATTTT
>once|TRBD1|TRBJ2-7|TRBV27
CASSSPTGNGTLFSYEQYF
TGTGCCAGCAGTTCCCCGACAGGGAATGGTACCCTCTTCTCCTACGAGCAGTACTTC
>-|-|TRBJ2-3|TRBV7-9
CASSPSQGLWSTDTQYF
TGTGCCAGCAGCCCGTCCCAGGGGCTGTGGAGCACAGATACGCAGTATTTT
>-|TRBD2|TRBJ2-7|TRBV5-4
CASSLLAGGPFEQYF
TGTGCCAGCAGCTTGCTCGCGGGAGGGCCGTTCGAGCAGTACTTC
>-|TRBD1|TRBJ1-3|TRBV29-1
CSVGTGALGNTIYF
TGCAGCGTGGGGACAGGGGCGCTCGGAAACACCATATATTTT
>-|TRBD1|TRBJ1-2|TRBV6-4
CASRGQAATDYGYTF
TGTGCCAGCAGAGGACAGGCGGCGACGGACTATGGCTACACCTTC
>-|-|TRBJ1-6|TRBV27
CASSLSSQNSPLHF
TGTGCCAGCAGTTTATCGTCCCAGAATTCACCCCTCCACTTT
>-|TRBD1|TRBJ1-1|TRBV9
CASSVVGRGGDTEAFF
TGTGCCAGCAGCGTAGTCGGAAGAGGGGGCGACACTGAAGCTTTCTTT
>-|TRBD2|TRBJ2-7|TRBV30
CAWIRKLGTSGGTYEQYF
TGTGCCTGGATCAGAAAATTGGGCACTAGCGGGGGCACCTACGAGCAGTACTTC
>-|TRBD1|TRBJ2-1|TRBV6-6
CASSDRDRYNEQFF
TGTGCCAGCAGTGACAGGGATCGGTACAATGAGCAGTTCTTC
>-|-|TRBJ2-1|TRBV2
CASLVADEQFF
TGTGCCAGCCTTGTGGCCGATGAGCAGTTCTTC
>few|TRBD1|TRBJ1-1|TRBV28
CASIGRRDSGFF
TGTGCCAGCATTGGGCGGCGGGACAGTGGTTTCTTT
>once|TRBD1|TRBJ1-4|TRBV11-3
CASSSGGTVEKLFF
TGTGCCAGCAGCTCAGGGGGGACAGTTGAAAAACTGTTTTTT
>-|TRBD2|TRBJ2-7|TRBV30
CAWSLLAGGEQYF
TGTGCCTGGTCGTTACTAGCGGGAGGCGAGCAGTACTTC
>-|-|TRBJ1-3|TRBV5-6
CASSLRGLPGNTIYF
TGTGCCAGCAGCTTAAGAGGTCTGCCTGGAAACACCATATATTTT
>-|-|TRBJ2-7|TRBV5-1
CASSLTSPYEQYF
TGCGCCAGCAGCTTAACCAGTCCCTACGAGCAGTACTTC
>-|TRBD2|TRBJ2-3|TRBV2
CASSELGLAPDTQYF
TGTGCCAGCAGTGAATTGGGACTAGCCCCAGATACGCAGTATTTT
>few|TRBD2|TRBJ2-1|TRBV6-5
CASSSPSGEQFF
TGTGCCAGCAGTTCGCCTAGCGGTGAGCAGTTCTTC
>-|TRBD1|TRBJ1-5|TRBV27
CASSIRQGNQPQHF
TGTGCCAGCAGTATAAGACAGGGAAATCAGCCCCAGCATTTT
>once|-|TRBJ2-3|TRBV7-5
CVRSPPTSWPLDTQYF
TGTGTCAGAAGCCCCCCGACTAGCTGGCCTTTGGATACGCAGTATTTT
>-|-|TRBJ2-1|TRBV10-1
CASSVGVNEQFF
TGCGCCAGCAGTGTAGGGGTAAATGAGCAGTTCTTC
>few|TRBD2|TRBJ2-7|TRBV27
CASSPRGGNEQYF
TGTGCCAGCAGTCCCCGGGGGGGGAACGAGCAGTACTTC
>-|-|TRBJ1-2|TRBV2
CASSRGALYGYTF
TGTGCCAGCAGCCGCGGGGCTCTCTATGGCTACACCTTC
>-|TRBD1|TRBJ1-2|TRBV28
CASSFWGTAKLPDGYTF
TGTGCCAGCAGTTTTTGGGGGACAGCTAAGCTTCCTGATGGCTACACCTTC
>few|-|TRBJ2-5|TRBV4-2
CASSQDWVGSGQETQYF
TGTGCCAGCAGCCAAGATTGGGTCGGGAGTGGTCAAGAGACCCAGTACTTC
>-|TRBD2|TRBJ2-7|TRBV4-2
CASSQESSGNFEQYF
TGTGCCAGCAGCCAAGAGTCTAGCGGGAATTTCGAGCAGTACTTC
>once|TRBD2|TRBJ2-1|TRBV9
CASSVPSGGGRWDEQFF
TGTGCCAGCAGCGTACCTTCGGGCGGGGGGCGGTGGGATGAGCAGTTCTTC
>few|-|TRBJ2-7|TRBV7-3
CASSLAGREQYF
TGTGCCAGCAGCTTAGCAGGCCGCGAGCAGTACTTC
>-|TRBD2|TRBJ2-7|TRBV9
CASSVGLADYEQYF
TGTGCCAGCAGCGTGGGACTAGCGGACTACGAGCAGTACTTC
>-|-|TRBJ1-2|TRBV27
CASSLSRYRTNYGYTF
TGTGCCAGCAGTTTATCGCGGTACAGGACTAACTATGGCTACACCTTC
>-|TRBD1|TRBJ2-7|TRBV9
CASSAGQAYEQYF
TGTGCCAGCAGCGCGGGACAGGCCTACGAGCAGTACTTC
>once|TRBD2|TRBJ2-5|TRBV7-3
CASPGTRETQYF
TGTGCCAGCCCCGGGACTAGGGAGACCCAGTACTTC
>-|-|TRBJ1-2|TRBV19
CASSGFGLGGYTF
TGTGCCAGTAGCGGCTTTGGACTTGGAGGTTACACCTTC
>-|TRBD1|TRBJ2-7|TRBV7-2
CASSPRGTTNEQYF
TGTGCCAGCAGCCCCAGGGGGACCACAAACGAGCAGTACTTC